This T cell receptor (beta chain) was captured by sequencing in a study of blood T cell repertoires in COVID-19. This CDR3 is built from 16 residues. The V gene lost 1 base and the J gene lost 5 bases, with 16 bases spanning the gap. Germline V gives CDR1 SNHLY, CDR2 FYNNEI. As processed by the authors: By means of reference gene primer amplification, nucleated cell counts were estimated. Some clones are missing from TCRdb's copy, which holds only in-frame ones; the method was immunoSEQ multiplex PCR. For V, J and clone size, that table is used; D and trimming come from the DNA. The data hold about 130,000 clones, with 75% to 90% observed a single time.

The receptor was derived from a man in his sixties with active or convalescent COVID-19. Sequenced material: peripheral blood. The chain joins TRBV2 to TRBJ2-3; a possible D gene is TRBD2 (5 bases). The CDR3 region is CASSEGILAPLDTQYF. As DNA, the CDR3 is TGTGCCAGCAGTGAAGGGATCCTAGCCCCCCTAGATACGCAGTATTTT.